The next 5 T cell receptor beta chains were all read from a single sample in a study of post-analysis software for immune sequencing data. Regarding the study as a whole: Roughly five TRBV segments were more frequent in patients than controls; TRBV5-6, TRBV5-1 and TRBV20-1 belonged to this group.

These receptors have no known antigen. Prepared TCR beta cDNA libraries contained unique molecular identifiers. MiXCR was run by TCRdb on the PCR reads, yielding one entry per CDR3 protein. The table lists some 690,000 distinct CDR3 sequences, around 27% of them singletons. The sample was blood. The receptors come from a girl under 18 with multiple sclerosis.

The chain is built from TRBV5-1 and TRBJ1-1, with D possibly TRBD1 on 5 matching bases. Germline V lookup: CDR1 SGHRS, CDR2 YFSETQ. Trimming stripped 3 bases from V and 1 base from J, with 22 bases between. The CDR3 consists of 18 residues. The CDR3 here is CASSYARLTGNPNTEAFF. In DNA form, the CDR3 reads TGCGCCAGCAGCTACGCGCGATTAACAGGAAACCCGAACACTGAAGCTTTCTTT. Combining the CDR3 with reference TRBV5-1 and TRBJ1-1 gives the whole variable domain KAGVTQTPRYLIKTRGQQVTLSCSPISGHRSVSWYQQTPGQGLQFLFEYFSETQRNKGNFPGRFSGRQFSNSRSEMNVSTLELGDSALYLCASSYARLTGNPNTEAFFGQGTRLTVV.

This clonotype was seen a few times. V and J are TRBV28 and TRBJ2-5; no clear D gene. The CDR3 is 15 amino acids. Germline CDR1 is MDHEN and CDR2 is SYDVKM. V lost 4 bases to trimming and J lost 2 bases, with 14 bases between them. In nucleotides, the CDR3 is TGTGCCAGCAGTTGGGATAGGGCGTCACAAGAGACCCAGTACTTC. It yields the protein CASSWDRASQETQYF. Full variable domain (missing parts from reference TRBV28 and TRBJ2-5): DVKVTQSSRYLVKRTGEKVFLECVQDMDHENMFWYRQDPGLGLRLIYFSYDVKMKEKGDIPEGYSVSREKKERFSLILESASTNQTSMYLCASSWDRASQETQYFGPGTRLLVL.

This rearrangement joins TRBV10-3 to TRBJ1-2, with 7 positions matching TRBD1. There are 14 residues in the CDR3. Trimming at V came to 4 bases and at J to 0 bases, leaving 2 bases not matched to a gene. CDR1 ENHRY and CDR2 SYGVKD come from the germline V gene. CDR3 loop: CAISGGQSNYGYTF. DNA of the CDR3: TGTGCCATCAGTGGGGGACAGTCTAACTATGGCTACACCTTC.

With respect to this clonotype: The junction and the germline gene differ at one end; a read error may be behind it. The rearrangement joins TRBV4-3 to TRBJ1-6, with TRBD1 as a possible D gene (5 bases). This CDR3 spans 19 amino acids. Looked up from germline, CDR1 is LGHNA and CDR2 is YSLEER. CDR3 region: CASSQDPPGGGSSQFPPHF. In DNA form, the CDR3 reads TGCGCCAGCAGCCAAGATCCACCCGGTGGGGGAAGCTCGCAGTTTCCCCCCCACTTT.

The genes are TRBV5-1 and TRBJ1-4; D ambiguous. This CDR3 has 13 amino acids. Trimming shortened V by 4 bases and J by 8 bases, and 12 bases separated the two germline ends. Germline CDR1 SGHRS, CDR2 YFSETQ. Written as DNA, the CDR3 is TGCGCCAGCAGCGCAGAAGCAGGAGAAAAACTGTTTTTT. It specifies CASSAEAGEKLFF.